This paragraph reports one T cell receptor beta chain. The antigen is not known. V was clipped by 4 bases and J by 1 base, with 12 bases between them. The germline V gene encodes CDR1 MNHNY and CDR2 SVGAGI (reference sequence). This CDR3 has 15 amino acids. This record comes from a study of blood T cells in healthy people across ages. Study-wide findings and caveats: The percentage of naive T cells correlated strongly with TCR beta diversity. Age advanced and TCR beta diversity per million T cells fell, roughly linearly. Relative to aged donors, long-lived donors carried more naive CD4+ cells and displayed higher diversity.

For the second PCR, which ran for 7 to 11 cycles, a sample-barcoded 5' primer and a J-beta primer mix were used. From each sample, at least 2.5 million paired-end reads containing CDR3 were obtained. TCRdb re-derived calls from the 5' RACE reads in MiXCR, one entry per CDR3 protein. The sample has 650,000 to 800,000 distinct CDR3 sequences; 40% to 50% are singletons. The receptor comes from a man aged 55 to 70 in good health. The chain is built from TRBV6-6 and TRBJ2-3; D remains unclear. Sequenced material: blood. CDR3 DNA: TGTGCCAGCAGTTTTACTCGTGGGGGCACAGATACGCAGTATTTT. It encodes CASSFTRGGTDTQYF.